This entry lists 9 T cell receptor beta chains sequenced from one sample in a study of T-cell reconstitution after alpha-beta-depleted transplantation in children. Molecular barcoding with unique molecular identifiers was used for the TCRbeta library. From the PCR reads, TCRdb called clonotypes with MiXCR, one entry per CDR3 protein. The sample holds 700,000 or so distinct CDR3 sequences, less than 15% seen once. Sequencing was performed on PBMCs, taken before TCRalphabeta/CD19-depleted stem cell transplant. The receptors were sampled from a girl aged 2 to 9 with congenital amegakaryocytic thrombocytopenia, due to receive a stem cell transplant.

In this sample, this clonotype turned up many times. This chain links TRBV10-2 with TRBJ2-3; no clear D. The germline V gene has CDR1 WSHSY and CDR2 SAAADI. CDR3 length: 15 residues. V was pared by 0 bases and J by 4 bases, with 11 bases between. The CDR3 spells CASSESSPEADTQYF. The DNA for the CDR3 is TGCGCCAGCAGTGAGTCTTCCCCCGAGGCAGATACGCAGTATTTT.

The J gene is TRBJ2-1, the V gene TRBV20-1; 7 nucleotides agree with TRBD2. Germline lookup yields CDR1 DFQATT and CDR2 SNEGSKA (reference sequence). V dropped 6 bases and J dropped 6; count of bases not matched to a gene: 11. The CDR3 is made up of 14 amino acids. The chain's CDR3 is CSALQGGPFNEQFF. The CDR3 DNA reads as TGCAGTGCCCTTCAGGGAGGGCCTTTCAATGAGCAGTTCTTC.

This clonotype was observed a few times. This sequence joins TRBV5-1 and TRBJ2-5; a possible D gene is TRBD2 (5 bases). In germline, CDR1 is SGHRS, CDR2 YFSETQ. CDR3 size: 14 residues. Trimming stripped 2 bases from V and 5 bases from J, with 13 bases between. Here the CDR3 reads CASSFNPGKETQYF. CDR3 sequence (DNA): TGCGCCAGCAGCTTCAACCCCGGGAAGGAGACCCAGTACTTC.

The sample holds a few counts of this clonotype. Relative to the germline gene, one junction end is altered; a read error may explain this. CDR3 nucleotide sequence: TGTACCAGCAGTTTAAGAAGGCGGATGATCTCCTACAATGAGCAGTTCTTC. Residues: CTSSLRRRMISYNEQFF. The rearrangement joins TRBV12-3 or TRBV12-4 to TRBJ2-1; D not certain. CDR3 length: 17 residues.

In its sample, this clonotype was seen many times. The chain uses TRBV20-1 and TRBJ2-1; the D is unclear. V dropped 7 bases and J dropped 5 bases, with 9 bases sitting between them. Germline-derived CDR1 and CDR2 are DFQATT and SNEGSKA (reference sequence). This CDR3 region has 11 residues. CDR3 sequence (DNA): TGCAGTGGGGAAGAAAACAATGAGCAGTTCTTC. Translation: CSGEENNEQFF.

The V and J genes are TRBV5-1 and TRBJ2-1; 13 nucleotides match TRBD2. CDR1 and CDR2 from the germline V gene are SGHRS and YFSETQ. This CDR3 contains 15 residues. The junction had 6 bases not matched to a gene; V was cut back by 4 bases and J by 8 bases. The DNA of the CDR3 is TGCGCCAGCAGCCCCGGGACTAGCGGGGTCGATGAGCAGTTCTTC. Its translation is CASSPGTSGVDEQFF.

This clonotype was counted many times. The rearrangement joins TRBV29-1 to TRBJ2-5; TRBD2 aligns across 9 bases. Germline loops: CDR1 SQVTM, CDR2 ANQGSEA. This CDR3 region has 13 residues. Losses at the gene ends were 5 bases for V and 5 bases for J; bases not matched to a gene: 6. The CDR3 sequence is CSVTVAGVETQYF. The CDR3 nucleotides read TGCAGCGTTACCGTAGCGGGAGTTGAGACCCAGTACTTC.

On this clonotype itself: A read error may explain this, as a much larger clone is one base away. V usage is TRBV6-1 and J usage is TRBJ2-4, with 7 bases that match TRBD2. Germline CDR1 MNHNS, CDR2 SASEGT. The CDR3 totals 15 residues. The CDR3 nucleotides read TGTGCCAGCAGTCTCATGGGAGGGGATAAAAACATTCAGCACTTC. Its protein product is CASSLMGGDKNIQHF.

This clonotype has at least ten counts. The chain links TRBV12-3 or TRBV12-4 to TRBJ2-3; D perhaps matches TRBD1 (5 bases). Between the trimmed V and J ends, which lost 5 bases and 6 bases, there was a span of 15 bases. The CDR3 length is 14 residues. The CDR3 DNA is TGTGCCAGCAGTCTTTCGACAGCTTATGATACGCAGTATTTT. Amino acids: CASSLSTAYDTQYF.